These 5 T cell receptor beta chains originate from one sample sequenced in a study of T cell repertoires in cytomegalovirus infection. TCRdb processed the reads anew with MiXCR; each CDR3 protein has one entry. The table has 350,000 to 450,000 distinct CDR3 sequences, over 15% seen once. What was sequenced was PBMCs. The receptors originated from a human donor in good health (CMV status not recorded). Some clones in this sample may be carry-over from other donors' samples.

The rearrangement joins TRBV19 to TRBJ2-1, with 14 bases identical to TRBD2. Germline values: CDR1 LNHDA, CDR2 SQIVND (reference sequence). The CDR3 is 18 residues long. The junction had 13 bases not matched to a gene; V was cut back by 6 bases and J by 6 bases. The CDR3, as DNA: TGTGCCAGTAGCCTGGGACTAGCGGGAGTCGGGTTGGGCAATGAGCAGTTCTTC. It specifies CASSLGLAGVGLGNEQFF.

At least ten counts were recorded for this clonotype. The chain uses TRBV7-6 and TRBJ1-1; possible D gene TRBD1, 5 bases. Trimming removed 4 bases at V and 4 bases at J, with 13 bases between. CDR1 and CDR2 (germline): SGHVS, FNYEAQ. The CDR3 totals 14 residues. Here the CDR3 reads CASSSFGAGTEAFF. DNA of the CDR3: TGTGCCAGCAGCTCGTTCGGGGCTGGCACTGAAGCTTTCTTT.

This clonotype was found many times. The chain joins TRBV28 to TRBJ1-4, with D unresolved. V was clipped by 2 bases and J by 0 bases, with 7 bases between them. This CDR3 region has 15 residues. Germline CDR1 is MDHEN and CDR2 is SYDVKM. The CDR3 DNA is TGTGCCAGCAGTTTACCTGGTGCAACTAATGAAAAACTGTTTTTT. It codes for CASSLPGATNEKLFF.

This clonotype was detected ten times or more. The chain couples TRBV7-2 to TRBJ2-6; 10 positions match TRBD2. CDR3 length: 17 amino acids. V lost 4 bases to trimming and J lost 4 bases; unmatched junction nucleotides: 7. Germline V CDR1 and CDR2: SGHTA, FQGNSA. In DNA, the CDR3 is TGTGCCAGCAGCTCAGCGGGAGGGCCTTCGGGGGCCAACGTCCTGACTTTC. This gives the protein CASSSAGGPSGANVLTF.

In its sample, this clonotype was seen many times. This chain links TRBV7-9 with TRBJ2-6; D gene unclear. The germline CDR1 and CDR2 sequences are SEHNR and FQNEAQ (reference sequence). This CDR3 comprises 12 residues. V lost 10 bases and J 0 bases, leaving 4 bases between the germline ends. The CDR3 DNA sequence: TGTGCCACCCCCTCTGGGGCCAACGTCCTGACTTTC. As protein: CATPSGANVLTF.